The present T cell receptor (beta chain) was sequenced within a study of T cell repertoires in cytomegalovirus infection. Looking at the study overall: An indication of both CMV infection and matching HLA type came from public TCR beta signatures. The study's findings and limits: Based on cumulative public TCR beta family frequency, carriers of CMV plus the relevant HLA were identified.

Germline V gives CDR1 MDHEN, CDR2 SYDVKM. The V and J ends lost 4 bases and 3 bases respectively, with 10 bases between them. The CDR3 runs to 15 residues. A single record per CDR3 protein comes from TCRdb applying MiXCR to the reads. The sample lists about 600,000 distinct CDR3 sequences; approximately 25% were seen once. For this clonotype: The antigen is undetermined.

This receptor was obtained from a human donor in good health (CMV status not recorded). Some clones in this sample may be carry-over from other donors' samples. The chain links TRBV28 to TRBJ1-6; D may be TRBD1 (5 bases). Sequencing was performed on CD8+ T cells from PBMCs. The CDR3 reads CASSYRGGYNSPLHF. The CDR3 nucleotides read TGTGCCAGCAGTTACCGGGGCGGCTATAATTCACCCCTCCACTTT. Combining the CDR3 with reference TRBV28 and TRBJ1-6 gives the whole variable domain DVKVTQSSRYLVKRTGEKVFLECVQDMDHENMFWYRQDPGLGLRLIYFSYDVKMKEKGDIPEGYSVSREKKERFSLILESASTNQTSMYLCASSYRGGYNSPLHFGNGTRLTVT.